These T cell receptor beta chains were read from a single sample in a study of cytomegalovirus exposure and HLA in healthy donors. This table comes from immunoSEQ multiplex PCR, and its TCRdb copy is limited to in-frame clones, with some not included. This table holds approximately 110,000 clones, over 65% found once. The sample comprised PBMCs. The receptors here all came from a woman aged 18-35 years in good health and CMV-seronegative. The CDR3 runs from the conserved cysteine through the conserved F or W. Each record gives: clone size, D gene, J gene, V gene, CDR3 DNA, CDR3 protein. The D gene is left open where the match is weak. Rows may omit the clone size; those that give it use once, few, many or a size class.

- | - | TRBJ1-2 | TRBV9 | TGTGCCAGCAGCTCTAGCGGGGTCCTTAACTATGGCTACACCTTC | CASSSSGVLNYGYTF
- | - | TRBJ1-2 | TRBV5-1 | TGCGCCAGCAGCTTGGAAGAGATTTATGGCTACACCTTC | CASSLEEIYGYTF
- | - | TRBJ1-1 | TRBV6-5 | TGTGCCAGCAGTACAGGGCCCACTGAAGCTTTCTTT | CASSTGPTEAFF
- | - | TRBJ1-2 | TRBV6-6 | TGTGCCGGCGGGGCCCCCTCTGTGGGCTACACCTTC | CAGGAPSVGYTF
- | - | TRBJ2-2 | TRBV4-1 | TGCGCCAGCAGCCAAGATAATAGAGCAGGCCACGGGGAGCTGTTTTTT | CASSQDNRAGHGELFF
- | TRBD1 | TRBJ1-6 | TRBV30 | TGTGCCGGGCGGACAGGGACTCATTCACCCCTCCACTTT | CAGRTGTHSPLHF
- | TRBD1 | TRBJ2-2 | TRBV11-1 | TGTGCCAGCAGCACAGGGACAGGGGGTACCGGGGAGCTGTTTTTT | CASSTGTGGTGELFF
- | - | TRBJ2-6 | TRBV28 | TGTGCCAGCAGTCCGCAGTCCTCTGGGGCCAACGTCCTGACTTTC | CASSPQSSGANVLTF
- | TRBD1 | TRBJ1-2 | TRBV6-1 | TGTGCCAGCCCGGGACAGAACTATGGCTACACCTTC | CASPGQNYGYTF
- | - | TRBJ2-2 | TRBV5-1 | TGCGCCAGCATCGGTTCGAACACCGGGGAGCTGTTTTTT | CASIGSNTGELFF
- | TRBD2 | TRBJ2-1 | TRBV6-5 | TGTGCCGTGTTGACCGGGACTAGCGGGTTAAATGAGCAGTTCTTC | CAVLTGTSGLNEQFF
- | - | TRBJ1-5 | TRBV15 | TGTGCCACCAGCAGAGAGGGGGGAGGGGATCGGTATCAGCCCCAGCATTTT | CATSREGGGDRYQPQHF
- | TRBD1 | TRBJ1-1 | TRBV5-1 | TGCGCCAGCACCACAGGGGGGGACACTGAAGCTTTCTTT | CASTTGGDTEAFF
- | - | TRBJ2-5 | TRBV19 | TGTGCCAGTAGTATGCGAGGGGAGGTTGGAGAGACCCAGTACTTC | CASSMRGEVGETQYF
once | - | TRBJ2-2 | TRBV27 | TGTGCCAGCAGTTTATCGGCCCCAGGTCGGTACACCGGGGAGCTGTTTTTT | CASSLSAPGRYTGELFF
- | - | TRBJ1-6 | TRBV7-2 | TGTGCCAGCAGCTCTTACAGGGATTCACCCCTCCACTTT | CASSSYRDSPLHF
- | - | TRBJ1-1 | TRBV4-2 | TGTGCCAGCAGCCAAGATCTCAGGACATCTGAAGCTTTCTTT | CASSQDLRTSEAFF
- | TRBD1 | TRBJ1-2 | TRBV9 | TGTGCCAGCAGCGAGGGGGACAGCTCTAACTATGACTACACCTTC | CASSEGDSSNYDYTF
- | TRBD1 | TRBJ1-5 | TRBV28 | TGTGCCAGCAGTTCCCTGACAGGGGTGGGAAGAAATCAGCCCCAGCATTTT | CASSSLTGVGRNQPQHF
- | TRBD2 | TRBJ2-2 | TRBV2 | TGTGCCAGCAGTCGACTAGCGCGCACCGGGGAGCTGTTTTTT | CASSRLARTGELFF
- | - | TRBJ2-3 | TRBV6-1 | TGTGCCAGCAGTAAGACGGGAAGTTACACAGATACGCAGTATTTT | CASSKTGSYTDTQYF
- | TRBD1 | TRBJ2-2 | TRBV11-2 | TGTGCCAGCAGCCGACAGGGGGCAGGTGGGGAGCTGTTTTTT | CASSRQGAGGELFF
- | - | TRBJ2-6 | TRBV6-1 | TGTGCCATATTTAGCTCTGGGGCCAACGTCCTGACTTTC | CAIFSSGANVLTF
- | - | TRBJ2-7 | TRBV27 | TGTGCCAGCAGTTTTTCGCGTCTCGACTACGAGCAGTACTTC | CASSFSRLDYEQYF
- | TRBD2 | TRBJ2-2 | TRBV28 | TGTGCCAGCAGTTTAGGGGGGGTTACCGGGGAGCTGTTTTTT | CASSLGGVTGELFF
few | - | TRBJ1-3 | TRBV7-2 | TGTGCCAGCAGCTTTACCCCCAGCTCTGGAAACACCATATATTTT | CASSFTPSSGNTIYF
- | TRBD1 | TRBJ1-2 | TRBV5-6 | TGTGCCAGCAGCTGGGACAGTTTTGGGAATGGCTACACCTTC | CASSWDSFGNGYTF
- | - | TRBJ2-3 | TRBV7-9 | TGTGCCAGCAGCTTAGCGGCCAGCACAGATACGCAGTATTTT | CASSLAASTDTQYF
- | TRBD1 | TRBJ1-2 | TRBV5-3 | TGTGCCAGAAATTCAACAGGGGGCGCCGGCTACACCTTC | CARNSTGGAGYTF
- | - | TRBJ2-5 | TRBV4-3 | TGCGCCAGCAGCCAAGGCGGGGGCCACGAGACCCAGTACTTC | CASSQGGGHETQYF
- | TRBD1 | TRBJ2-5 | TRBV19 | TGTGCCAGTAGTGCCCGCACAGGGGGCTTTGGGACCCAGTACTTC | CASSARTGGFGTQYF
- | - | TRBJ1-3 | TRBV30 | TGTGCAACGGAGAGAGGGTCTGGAAACACCATATATTTT | CATERGSGNTIYF
- | - | TRBJ1-4 | TRBV28 | TGTGCCAGCAGTTCCCCAGGGGAGACTAATGAAAAACTGTTTTTT | CASSSPGETNEKLFF
- | - | TRBJ2-3 | TRBV9 | TGTGCCAGCAGCCGAAGGAACTACCCCCCAGATACGCAGTATTTT | CASSRRNYPPDTQYF
- | - | TRBJ2-2 | TRBV7-2 | TGTGCCAGCACCTCCGGGGGTCAATACACCGGGGAGCTGTTTTTT | CASTSGGQYTGELFF
- | - | TRBJ1-2 | TRBV14 | TGTGCCAGCAGCCAAGCTACAGGGTATGGCTACACCTTC | CASSQATGYGYTF
- | - | TRBJ1-5 | TRBV28 | TGTGCCAGCAGCAGGGGACGTTATAGCAATCAGCCCCAGCATTTT | CASSRGRYSNQPQHF
- | TRBD1 | TRBJ1-5 | TRBV28 | TGTGCCAGCAGTCCAAGCTCAGACGGGACAGGGAATCAGCCCCAGCATTTT | CASSPSSDGTGNQPQHF
- | TRBD2 | TRBJ2-1 | TRBV28 | TGTGCCAGCAGCCCCGGGTTAGCGGGGGCTAATGAGCAGTTCTTC | CASSPGLAGANEQFF
few | - | TRBJ2-1 | TRBV7-2 | TGTGCCAGCAGCTTCGGGAACTCCTACAATGAGCAGTTCTTC | CASSFGNSYNEQFF
- | TRBD1 | TRBJ2-5 | TRBV6-5 | TGTGCCAGCAGTTACTCCACAGGGGCGGGCTGGGAGACCCAGTACTTC | CASSYSTGAGWETQYF
- | - | TRBJ2-5 | TRBV7-2 | TGTGCCAGCAGCCCCCCGGCGGGAAACCTCCAAGAGACCCAGTACTTC | CASSPPAGNLQETQYF
- | TRBD1 | TRBJ2-1 | TRBV11-3 | TGTGCCAGCAGCTTCTCCTATGCGGGGACAGGGAGCAATGAGCAGTTCTTC | CASSFSYAGTGSNEQFF